This T cell receptor beta chain was obtained from a study of radiation and T cells in renal cell carcinoma. This sample's time point: blood 2 weeks post-SBRT. As for treatment: 15 Gy SBRT to primary tumor, nephrectomy 4 weeks later. After SBRT, blood was collected at 2 and 4 weeks, plus baseline. The patient's renal cell carcinoma had clear cell pathology. The table came from immunoSEQ multiplex PCR; TCRdb's copy has only in-frame clones and leaves some out. The sample includes about 150,000 clones, approximately 86% of them seen just once. This clone is a singleton in its sample. Its antigen is currently unknown. The study, taken as a whole, reports: In blood, top tumor clones expanded by 2 weeks, shrinking by 4. Pretreatment tumor biopsies were lacking, so baseline clonotypes are unknown.

The CDR3 loop spans 15 amino acids. Germline CDR1 is SGHTA and CDR2 is FQGNSA. The V and J ends lost 0 bases and 5 bases, in that order; junction bases with no gene match: 5. This rearrangement joins TRBV7-2 to TRBJ2-7; 9 bases are a match to TRBD2. The source material was blood, sampled from a patient whose treatment included radiotherapy and nephrectomy. This TCR derives from a woman aged 45 to 65 with renal cell carcinoma. The CDR3 spells CASSLAASGTDEQYF. CDR3 bases: TGTGCCAGCAGCTTAGCGGCTAGCGGGACGGACGAGCAGTACTTC.